The rows below give T cell receptor beta chains drawn from one sample of a study of OX40 agonist ivuxolimab in advanced cancers. Assay used: immunoSEQ multiplex PCR; TCRdb lists only in-frame clones, some missing. The sample has roughly 100,000 clones, about 93% seen once. The material was CD4+ or CD8+ T cells sorted from blood, obtained in a trial of the OX40 agonist ivuxolimab. The source of these receptors is an adult with an advanced solid tumor such as melanoma, head and neck, liver or kidney cancer. Each CDR3 is given with its conserved first and last residue. A D gene is named only where the DNA matches it firmly. Some rows mark clone size as missing; the rest say once, few, many or name a class of expanded clone.

clone_size: -
v_call: TRBV5-1
j_call: TRBJ2-3
d_call: -
cdr3_nt: TGCGCCAGCAGAAATGACCGGACTTTAAGCACAGATACGCAGTATTTT
cdr3_aa: CASRNDRTLSTDTQYF

clone_size: -
v_call: TRBV19
j_call: TRBJ2-7
d_call: TRBD2
cdr3_nt: TGTGCCAGTAGTATTCTAGCGGGAGGATCCTACGAGCAGTACTTC
cdr3_aa: CASSILAGGSYEQYF

clone_size: -
v_call: TRBV5-1
j_call: TRBJ2-7
d_call: -
cdr3_nt: TGCGCCAGCAAATCAGGGGATACCTACGAGCAGTACTTC
cdr3_aa: CASKSGDTYEQYF

clone_size: -
v_call: TRBV11-2
j_call: TRBJ2-1
d_call: -
cdr3_nt: TGTGCCAGCAGCTTAGTATGGGTCTCCTACAATGAGCAGTTCTTC
cdr3_aa: CASSLVWVSYNEQFF

clone_size: -
v_call: TRBV7-9
j_call: TRBJ2-7
d_call: -
cdr3_nt: TGTGCCAGCAAAGGGCTAGCCGCCTACGAGCAGTACTTC
cdr3_aa: CASKGLAAYEQYF

clone_size: -
v_call: TRBV18
j_call: TRBJ1-1
d_call: TRBD1
cdr3_nt: TGTGCCAGCTCACCGACAGGGGACACTGAAGCTTTCTTT
cdr3_aa: CASSPTGDTEAFF

clone_size: -
v_call: TRBV5-5
j_call: TRBJ2-5
d_call: TRBD1
cdr3_nt: TGTGCCAGCAGCCCCACAGGGGTAGAGACCCAGTACTTC
cdr3_aa: CASSPTGVETQYF

clone_size: once
v_call: TRBV15
j_call: TRBJ2-5
d_call: TRBD2
cdr3_nt: TGTGCCACCAGCAGAACCACGGGACTAGCGGGAGGGCAAGAGACCCAGTACTTC
cdr3_aa: CATSRTTGLAGGQETQYF

clone_size: -
v_call: TRBV5-1
j_call: TRBJ2-5
d_call: TRBD2
cdr3_nt: TGCGCCAGCAGCTTGGCGGGGGGCCAAGAGACCCAGTACTTC
cdr3_aa: CASSLAGGQETQYF

clone_size: once
v_call: TRBV6-1
j_call: TRBJ2-5
d_call: TRBD2
cdr3_nt: TGTGCCAGCAGTGAGCAAAGTAGCGGGACTTGGGAGACCCAGTACTTC
cdr3_aa: CASSEQSSGTWETQYF

clone_size: -
v_call: TRBV6-1
j_call: TRBJ1-1
d_call: TRBD1
cdr3_nt: TGTGCCAGCAGTCTACAGGGGACTGAAGCTTTCTTT
cdr3_aa: CASSLQGTEAFF

clone_size: -
v_call: TRBV11-3
j_call: TRBJ2-7
d_call: -
cdr3_nt: TGTGCCAGCAGCCCCCGAGGAAAGGACGAGCAGTACTTC
cdr3_aa: CASSPRGKDEQYF

clone_size: -
v_call: TRBV28
j_call: TRBJ1-5
d_call: -
cdr3_nt: TGTGCCAGCAGTATATCAGGTCATCAGCCCCAGCATTTT
cdr3_aa: CASSISGHQPQHF

clone_size: -
v_call: TRBV11-2
j_call: TRBJ2-5
d_call: TRBD2
cdr3_nt: TGTGCCAGCAGCTTAAAGCGGGAGGCCCTGGGGTGGGAGACCCAGTACTTC
cdr3_aa: CASSLKREALGWETQYF

clone_size: -
v_call: TRBV6-5
j_call: TRBJ2-3
d_call: -
cdr3_nt: TGTGCCAGCAGTTATAGAACCTCCGGCACAGATACGCAGTATTTT
cdr3_aa: CASSYRTSGTDTQYF

clone_size: -
v_call: TRBV19
j_call: TRBJ1-3
d_call: -
cdr3_nt: TGTGCCAGTAGTTCGGGGGAAACTCCTGGAAACACCATATATTTT
cdr3_aa: CASSSGETPGNTIYF

clone_size: -
v_call: TRBV6-1
j_call: TRBJ2-2
d_call: TRBD2
cdr3_nt: TGTGCCAGCACCCAACTAGCGGGAGGCACCGGGGAGCTGTTTTTT
cdr3_aa: CASTQLAGGTGELFF

clone_size: -
v_call: TRBV6-5
j_call: TRBJ2-5
d_call: TRBD1
cdr3_nt: TGTGCCAGCAGCTTCAGGGGGCCCCAAGAGACCCAGTACTTC
cdr3_aa: CASSFRGPQETQYF

clone_size: -
v_call: TRBV7-9
j_call: TRBJ2-2
d_call: TRBD2
cdr3_nt: TGTGCCAGCACCTTGCGGGCTAGCGGCCCCTCCGGGGAGCTGTTTTTT
cdr3_aa: CASTLRASGPSGELFF

clone_size: -
v_call: TRBV7-3
j_call: TRBJ2-1
d_call: TRBD2
cdr3_nt: TGTGCCAGCAGTCCTAGCGGCGAGGGCAATGAGCAGTTCTTC
cdr3_aa: CASSPSGEGNEQFF

clone_size: -
v_call: TRBV5-5
j_call: TRBJ2-3
d_call: -
cdr3_nt: TGTGCCAGCAGCTGGTCCGGGGGTAAGACCACAGATACGCAGTATTTT
cdr3_aa: CASSWSGGKTTDTQYF

clone_size: few
v_call: TRBV4-1
j_call: TRBJ1-1
d_call: -
cdr3_nt: TGCGCCAGCAGCCAAGCAGGGTCAACTGAAGCTTTCTTT
cdr3_aa: CASSQAGSTEAFF

clone_size: -
v_call: TRBV6-6
j_call: TRBJ2-6
d_call: -
cdr3_nt: TGTGCCAGCAGTTATTCCACGATAGTCCTGACTTTC
cdr3_aa: CASSYSTIVLTF

clone_size: -
v_call: TRBV7-3
j_call: TRBJ1-1
d_call: -
cdr3_nt: TGTGCCAGCAGCTTACTACAGGACACTGAAGCTTTCTTT
cdr3_aa: CASSLLQDTEAFF

clone_size: -
v_call: TRBV11-2
j_call: TRBJ2-7
d_call: -
cdr3_nt: TGTGCCAGCAGCGTCTTACAGGGAAAGTACGAGCAGTACTTC
cdr3_aa: CASSVLQGKYEQYF

clone_size: -
v_call: TRBV19
j_call: TRBJ1-2
d_call: TRBD1
cdr3_nt: TGTGCCAGTAGTATAGTAGGGGACAGCGGTGGCTACACCTTC
cdr3_aa: CASSIVGDSGGYTF

clone_size: once
v_call: TRBV19
j_call: TRBJ2-3
d_call: -
cdr3_nt: TGTGCCAGTAGTATCCGGGGTCCAACAGATACGCAGTATTTT
cdr3_aa: CASSIRGPTDTQYF

clone_size: -
v_call: TRBV6-1
j_call: TRBJ2-6
d_call: -
cdr3_nt: TGTGCCAGCAGTGAAGTTGGGGTCGCGGGGGCCAACGTCCTGACTTTC
cdr3_aa: CASSEVGVAGANVLTF

clone_size: -
v_call: TRBV4-3
j_call: TRBJ1-1
d_call: -
cdr3_nt: TGCACCAGCAGCCAATGGACAGCCACTGAAGCTTTCTTT
cdr3_aa: CTSSQWTATEAFF

clone_size: -
v_call: TRBV4-3
j_call: TRBJ2-5
d_call: -
cdr3_nt: TGCGCCAGCAGCCAAGTCGTCGGGAGAGAGACCCAGTACTTC
cdr3_aa: CASSQVVGRETQYF

clone_size: -
v_call: TRBV19
j_call: TRBJ1-5
d_call: TRBD1
cdr3_nt: TGTGCCAGTAGCTTGACAGGGGTGAGGGCCAATCAGCCCCAGCATTTT
cdr3_aa: CASSLTGVRANQPQHF

clone_size: -
v_call: TRBV6-5
j_call: TRBJ1-5
d_call: -
cdr3_nt: TGTGCCAGCAGTCGCAGGGTTGGCAGCAATCAGCCCCAGCATTTT
cdr3_aa: CASSRRVGSNQPQHF

clone_size: -
v_call: TRBV28
j_call: TRBJ2-7
d_call: -
cdr3_nt: TGTGCCAGCAACCGAGATCCGGGGGAGCAGTACTTC
cdr3_aa: CASNRDPGEQYF

clone_size: -
v_call: TRBV27
j_call: TRBJ2-7
d_call: -
cdr3_nt: TGTGCCAGCAGGAACCGGGACTACGAGCAGTACTTC
cdr3_aa: CASRNRDYEQYF

clone_size: -
v_call: TRBV11-3
j_call: TRBJ1-1
d_call: TRBD1
cdr3_nt: TGTGCCAGCAGAAGGGACAGAGACACTGAAGCTTTCTTT
cdr3_aa: CASRRDRDTEAFF

clone_size: -
v_call: TRBV11-3
j_call: TRBJ2-5
d_call: -
cdr3_nt: TGTGCCAGCAGCGCGCCGCTCGCTAGTTGGTATAAAGAGACCCAGTACTTC
cdr3_aa: CASSAPLASWYKETQYF